This T cell receptor (beta chain) emerged from a study of cytomegalovirus exposure and HLA in healthy donors. Study-level background: The Caucasian-associated ancestry cluster contained approximately 81% of the roughly 400 genotyped donors.

The primer mix had 60 Vbeta and 13 Jbeta primers. The protocol was immunoSEQ multiplex PCR, while the TCRdb copy is restricted to in-frame clones and leaves out a portion. The repertoire holds around 160,000 clones, with almost 80% as singletons. Note on this clone: Its antigen is not known.

Study-level points and caveats: A few CMV-associated chains proved CMV antigen-specific in vitro. In a later analysis, TCR beta V- and J-gene trimming showed a link to a missense DCLRE1C variant. Sequencing depth roughly uniform across donors was assumed in presence/absence analyses.

Trimming cost V 1 base and J 1 base; bases outside gene matches: 1. The CDR3 is 15 amino acids. Germline V gene lookup returns CDR1 SGHNT and CDR2 YENEEA. Material for sequencing was PBMCs. The chain couples TRBV11-3 to TRBJ2-1; TRBD1 matches 7 bases. This receptor was taken from a woman between 35 and 50 years old in good health and CMV-seropositive. In DNA, the CDR3 is TGTGCCAGCAGCTTAGCCAGGGGGTCCTACAATGAGCAGTTCTTC. Translated: CASSLARGSYNEQFF.